This T cell receptor beta chain comes out of a study of blood T cells in healthy people across ages. For the second PCR, which ran for roughly 6 to 11 cycles, a sample-barcoded 5' primer and a J-beta primer mix were used. TCRdb re-analysed the 5' RACE reads in MiXCR, keeping a single row per CDR3 protein. The table records roughly 680,000 distinct CDR3 sequences, over 20% of them present only once. This clonotype was observed a few times. The CDR3 has 18 amino acids. Germline V gene data show CDR1 as MDHEN and CDR2 as SYDVKM. Sequencing used blood. The TCR was taken from a man aged 70 or older in good health. The V gene is TRBV28, the J gene TRBJ2-5, with 8 bases aligning to TRBD2. TRBJ2-7 matches the DNA end more closely, so the J call is doubtful. The CDR3 loop reads CASSFGDPAGTRTYEQYF. CDR3 DNA sequence: TGTGCCAGCAGTTTCGGGGATCCCGCCGGGACTAGAACCTACGAGCAGTACTTC.